This T cell receptor beta chain stems from a study of identical twins. General study points: Insertions were reduced in abundant cord blood beta clonotypes but not in memory repertoires. Diverse VJ usage suggested most zero-insertion clonotypes were not invariant T cells.

Only healthy Caucasians were included as donors. A universal primer site was created by template switching, with the cDNA bearing unique molecular identifiers. In TCRdb, the 5' RACE reads were re-called with MiXCR into one record per CDR3 protein. Among 450,000 to 650,000 distinct CDR3 sequences listed, roughly 9.9% were seen once. Germline CDR1 and CDR2: KGHSH and LQKENI. V gave up 3 bases and J gave up 8 bases, with 14 bases separating them. The CDR3 runs to 14 residues. Note on this clonotype: What it binds is unknown.

These records were also assigned to another study, of yellow fever vaccine responses in identical twins.

The specimen sequenced was PBMCs. The source is a woman between 18 and 29 years old in good health. V is TRBV18 and J is TRBJ2-1; a weak D match, TRBD2 (5 bases). The CDR3 loop reads CASSPPITSHEQFF. The CDR3 DNA reads TGTGCCAGCTCACCCCCCATTACTAGTCATGAGCAGTTCTTC.